The rows below give T cell receptor beta chains drawn from one sample of a study of shared clonotypes between healthy human individuals. Sequencing was performed with immunoSEQ multiplex PCR; in TCRdb, only in-frame clones are kept and a portion is missing. The data hold approximately 640,000 clones, with about two thirds observed a single time. The sequenced material came from memory CD4+ T cells sorted from blood. Receptors were obtained from a woman aged 25 to 39 in good health. CDR3s include the opening cysteine and the closing phenylalanine or tryptophan. The D gene is left open where the match is weak. The size field is filled for only some rows; it gives once, few, many or a size class.

J,V,D,size,length,DNA,CDR3
TRBJ1-1,TRBV7-2,-,-,15,TGTGCCAGCAGCTTAGCGGCAAGTATGAACACTGAAGCTTTCTTT,CASSLAASMNTEAFF
TRBJ1-5,TRBV2,TRBD1,-,16,TGTGCCAGCAGTGGGGGTTGGGACAGCAGCAATCAGCCCCAGCATTTT,CASSGGWDSSNQPQHF
TRBJ1-5,TRBV2,-,-,14,TGTGCCAGCCGGTGGGGGAATAGCAATCAGCCCCAGCATTTT,CASRWGNSNQPQHF
TRBJ2-5,TRBV18,-,-,16,TGTGCCAGCTCACCTAATGCGGCCGTGGGGTCCGAGACCCAGTACTTC,CASSPNAAVGSETQYF
TRBJ2-7,TRBV7-9,-,-,12,TGTGCCAGCAGTCGGGAGACATACGAGCAGTACTTC,CASSRETYEQYF
TRBJ2-7,TRBV7-9,TRBD2,-,16,TGTGCCAGCAGCCTGGGGAGACGACTAGCAGGCGACGAGCAGTACTTC,CASSLGRRLAGDEQYF
TRBJ2-7,TRBV10-3,TRBD1,-,13,TGTGCCATCAGCCTGACAGGGGGCTACGAGCAGTACTTC,CAISLTGGYEQYF
TRBJ2-7,TRBV5-8,-,-,13,TGTGCCAGCAGCTTATGGGATACCTACGAGCAGTACTTC,CASSLWDTYEQYF
TRBJ2-6,TRBV14,-,few,15,TGTGCCAGCAGCCTTTTCCAGTTCGGGGCCAACGTCCTGACTTTC,CASSLFQFGANVLTF
TRBJ2-1,TRBV11-2,TRBD2,-,13,TGTGCCAGCAGCTTACAGCGGGAGGGTGAGCAGTTCTTC,CASSLQREGEQFF
TRBJ1-1,TRBV9,TRBD1,-,16,TGTGCCAGCAGCAGGGGACAGGGGATAGGGAACACTGAAGCTTTCTTT,CASSRGQGIGNTEAFF
TRBJ1-2,TRBV28,-,-,12,TGTGCCAGCAGCCCAACTTGGTATGGCTACACCTTC,CASSPTWYGYTF
TRBJ2-1,TRBV7-6,-,-,12,TGTGCCAGCAGCTTAGCTAGCGAAAAACAGTTCTTC,CASSLASEKQFF
TRBJ2-1,TRBV7-2,-,-,16,TGTGCCAGCAGCTTACGTGCCGTGGGGAGGAAGGATGAGCAGTTCTTC,CASSLRAVGRKDEQFF
TRBJ1-3,TRBV7-9,-,-,17,TGTGCCAGCAGCTTATCTCGGCGGTGGGCTGCTGGAAACACCATATATTTT,CASSLSRRWAAGNTIYF
TRBJ1-5,TRBV7-2,-,-,13,TGTGCCAGCAGCTTACAAGAAGATCAGCCCCAGCATTTT,CASSLQEDQPQHF
TRBJ2-3,TRBV10-3,-,-,15,TGTGCCATCAGTGAGCCGGACAGAAGCACAGATACGCAGTATTTT,CAISEPDRSTDTQYF
TRBJ2-7,TRBV6-1,TRBD2,-,13,TGTGCCAGCAGACTAGCGGTTGACTACGAGCAGTACTTC,CASRLAVDYEQYF
TRBJ2-2,TRBV21-1,-,-,19,TGTGCCAGCACCCCGTTAGGACTAGCGGGAGGGGGGTGCACCGGGGAGCTGTTTTTT,CASTPLGLAGGGCTGELFF
TRBJ1-1,TRBV9,-,-,13,TGTGCCAGCAGCGGCCGGGGGAACACTGAAGCTTTCTTT,CASSGRGNTEAFF
TRBJ1-2,TRBV6-4,TRBD1,-,14,TGTGCCAGCAGTCCAACAGGGGGCTTCTATGGCTACACCTTC,CASSPTGGFYGYTF
TRBJ1-4,TRBV5-1,-,-,14,TGCGCCAGCAGCTTGAGGCAGGGCGGCGAAAAACTGTTTTTT,CASSLRQGGEKLFF
TRBJ2-3,TRBV6-1,-,-,11,TGTGCCAGCAGACAGATAGCGGAGGAGTATTTT,CASRQIAEEYF
TRBJ1-1,TRBV5-1,-,-,16,TGCGCCAGCAGCTCTGGGGCAGAACTCATGAACACTGAAGCTTTCTTT,CASSSGAELMNTEAFF
TRBJ2-1,TRBV13,-,once,13,TGTGCCAGCAGCATGGGACGAAACAATGAGCAGTTCTTC,CASSMGRNNEQFF
TRBJ2-7,TRBV7-2,-,-,14,TGTGCCAGCAGCTTAGGGCAATGGGGGAGCGAGCAGTACTTC,CASSLGQWGSEQYF
TRBJ2-3,TRBV5-1,-,-,12,TGCGCCAGCGCCCTCCACACAGATACGCAGTATTTT,CASALHTDTQYF
TRBJ2-7,TRBV29-1,-,once,12,TGCAGCGTTGGGTCCAGCTCCTACGAGCAGTACTTC,CSVGSSSYEQYF
TRBJ1-4,TRBV5-1,-,-,15,TGCGCCAGCAGCTTGGAGGGCAGGGGCCATGAAAAACTGTTTTTT,CASSLEGRGHEKLFF
TRBJ1-1,TRBV27,TRBD1,-,15,TGTGCCAGCAGGGGGACAGGGGGCTCTGGCACTGAAGCTTTCTTT,CASRGTGGSGTEAFF
TRBJ2-1,TRBV7-9,-,-,15,TGTGCCAGCAGCTTACCGGGACGGTCCTACAATGAGCAGTTCTTC,CASSLPGRSYNEQFF
TRBJ1-2,TRBV7-9,TRBD1,-,16,TGTGCCAGCAGCTTACGTGAGAGGACAGGAGTTAATGGCTACACCTTC,CASSLRERTGVNGYTF